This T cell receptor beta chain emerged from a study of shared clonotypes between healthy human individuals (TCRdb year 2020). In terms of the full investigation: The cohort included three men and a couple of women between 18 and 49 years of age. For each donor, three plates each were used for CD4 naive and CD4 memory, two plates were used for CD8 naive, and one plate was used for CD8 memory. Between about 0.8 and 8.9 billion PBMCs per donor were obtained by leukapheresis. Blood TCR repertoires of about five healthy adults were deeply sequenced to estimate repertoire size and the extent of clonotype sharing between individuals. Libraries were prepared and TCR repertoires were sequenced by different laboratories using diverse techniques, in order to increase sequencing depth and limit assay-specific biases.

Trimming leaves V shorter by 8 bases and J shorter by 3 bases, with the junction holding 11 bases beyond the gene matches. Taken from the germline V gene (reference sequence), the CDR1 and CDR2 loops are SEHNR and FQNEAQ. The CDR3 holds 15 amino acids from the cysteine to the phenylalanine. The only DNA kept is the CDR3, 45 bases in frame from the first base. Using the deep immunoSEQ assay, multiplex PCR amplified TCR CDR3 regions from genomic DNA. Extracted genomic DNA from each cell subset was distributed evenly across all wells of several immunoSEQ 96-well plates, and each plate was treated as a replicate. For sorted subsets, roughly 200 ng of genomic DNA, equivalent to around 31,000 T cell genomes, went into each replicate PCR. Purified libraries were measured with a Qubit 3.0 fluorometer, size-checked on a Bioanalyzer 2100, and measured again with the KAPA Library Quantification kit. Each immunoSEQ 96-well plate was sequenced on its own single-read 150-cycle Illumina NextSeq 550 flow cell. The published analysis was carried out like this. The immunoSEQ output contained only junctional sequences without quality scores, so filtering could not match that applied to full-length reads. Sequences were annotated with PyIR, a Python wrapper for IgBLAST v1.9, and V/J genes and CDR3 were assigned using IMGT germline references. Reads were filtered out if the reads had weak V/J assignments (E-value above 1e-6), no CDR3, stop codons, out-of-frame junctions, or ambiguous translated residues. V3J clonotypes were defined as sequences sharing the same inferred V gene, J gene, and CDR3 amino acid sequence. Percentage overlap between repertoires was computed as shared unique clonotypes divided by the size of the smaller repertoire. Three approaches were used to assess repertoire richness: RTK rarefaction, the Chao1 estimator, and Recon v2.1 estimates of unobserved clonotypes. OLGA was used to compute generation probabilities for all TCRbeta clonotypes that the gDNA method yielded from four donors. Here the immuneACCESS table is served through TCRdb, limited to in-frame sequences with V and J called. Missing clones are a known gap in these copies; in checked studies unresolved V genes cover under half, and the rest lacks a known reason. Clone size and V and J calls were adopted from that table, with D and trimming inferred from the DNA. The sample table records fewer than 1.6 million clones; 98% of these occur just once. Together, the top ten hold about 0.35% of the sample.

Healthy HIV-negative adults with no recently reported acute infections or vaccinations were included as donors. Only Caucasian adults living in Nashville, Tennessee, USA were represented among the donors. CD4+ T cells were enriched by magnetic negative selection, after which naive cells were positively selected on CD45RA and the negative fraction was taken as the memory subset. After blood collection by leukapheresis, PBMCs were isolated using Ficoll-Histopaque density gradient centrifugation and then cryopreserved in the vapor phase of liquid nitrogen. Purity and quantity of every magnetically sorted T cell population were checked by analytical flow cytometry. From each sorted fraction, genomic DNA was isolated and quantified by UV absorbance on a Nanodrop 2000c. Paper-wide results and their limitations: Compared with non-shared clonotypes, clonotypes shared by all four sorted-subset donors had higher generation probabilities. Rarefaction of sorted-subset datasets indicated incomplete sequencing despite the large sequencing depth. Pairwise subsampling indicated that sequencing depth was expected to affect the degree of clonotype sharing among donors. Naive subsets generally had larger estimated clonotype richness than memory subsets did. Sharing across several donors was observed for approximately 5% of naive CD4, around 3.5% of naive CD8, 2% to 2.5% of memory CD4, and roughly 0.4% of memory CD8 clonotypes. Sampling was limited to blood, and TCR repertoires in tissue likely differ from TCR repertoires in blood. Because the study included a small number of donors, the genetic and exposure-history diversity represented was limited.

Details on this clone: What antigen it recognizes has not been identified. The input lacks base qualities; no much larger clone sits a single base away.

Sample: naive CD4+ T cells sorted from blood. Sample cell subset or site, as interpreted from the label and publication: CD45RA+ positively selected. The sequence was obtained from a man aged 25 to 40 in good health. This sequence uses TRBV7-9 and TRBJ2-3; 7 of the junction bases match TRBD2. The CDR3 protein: CASGMGGSSTDTQYF. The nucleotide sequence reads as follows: TGTGCCAGCGGAATGGGGGGGAGTTCGACAGATACGCAGTATTTT.